Each of the 27 T cell receptor beta chains below was sequenced from the same sample in a study of blood T cells in healthy people across ages. Sample-barcoded 5' priming and a J-beta primer mix drove a second PCR of 7 to 11 cycles. TCRdb recomputed calls from the 5' RACE reads with MiXCR, one row per CDR3 protein. This table holds hundreds of thousands of distinct CDR3 sequences, 29% found once. The sample taken for sequencing was blood. These receptors were obtained from a woman older than 75 in good health.

The sample holds many counts of this clonotype. The chain carries TRBV7-9 and TRBJ2-5; 13 nucleotides agree with TRBD2. The CDR3 length is 16 residues. Germline lookup yields CDR1 SEHNR and CDR2 FQNEAQ (reference sequence). V was pared by 5 bases and J by 6 bases, with 9 bases of the junction left unmatched. CDR3 sequence (DNA): TGTGCCAGCAGCCCGACTAGCGGGGGGCCCGGTCAGACCCAGTACTTC. It yields the protein CASSPTSGGPGQTQYF. Complete variable domain (other parts from reference TRBV7-9 and TRBJ2-5): DTGVSQNPRHKITKRGQNVTFRCDPISEHNRLYWYRQTLGQGPEFLTYFQNEAQLEKSRLLSDRFSAERPKGSFSTLEIQRTEQGDSAMYLCASSPTSGGPGQTQYFGPGTRLLVL.

As for this clonotype: This may stem from a read error, because a much larger clone lies one nucleotide away. This chain links TRBV15 with TRBJ1-2, with unresolved D. Per germline, CDR1 LNHNV and CDR2 YYDKDF (reference sequence). CDR3 size: 15 residues. The CDR3 is CAISRDQSGLGGYTF. The CDR3 region has the DNA TGTGCCATCAGCAGAGATCAATCGGGTTTAGGTGGCTACACCTTC.

This clonotype was seen ten or more times. The genes are TRBV27 and TRBJ2-7; TRBD1 matches at 8 bases. The CDR3 spans 15 residues. J gave up 4 bases and V 0 bases, and 5 bases lay outside the gene matches. Germline CDR1 is MNHEY and CDR2 is SMNVEV (reference sequence). The CDR3 DNA reads TGTGCCAGCAGTTTATCTGGGACAGGTTTATACGAGCAGTACTTC. Amino acid sequence: CASSLSGTGLYEQYF.

The chain combines TRBV2 with TRBJ2-5; D is unclear. Trimming removed 1 base at V and 5 bases at J, with 8 bases between. The CDR3 runs to 13 residues. From germline, CDR1 is SNHLY and CDR2 FYNNEI. CDR3 bases: TGTGCCAGCAGTGAAGGAAGGGATGAGACCCAGTACTTC. The encoded protein is CASSEGRDETQYF. Full variable domain (outside the CDR3, taken from reference TRBV2 and TRBJ2-5): EPEVTQTPSHQVTQMGQEVILRCVPISNHLYFYWYRQILGQKVEFLVSFYNNEISEKSEIFDDQFSVERPDGSNFTLKIRSTKLEDSAMYFCASSEGRDETQYFGPGTRLLVL.

The chain carries TRBV18 and TRBJ1-6; D possibly corresponds to TRBD1 (6 bases). V gave up 3 bases and J gave up 13 bases, with 16 bases separating them. Germline V lookup: CDR1 KGHSH, CDR2 LQKENI. This CDR3 is 14 amino acids long. CDR3 nucleotide sequence: TGTGCCAGCTCACCGGAAACAGGGTTTTTCCCCCTCCACTTT. This gives the protein CASSPETGFFPLHF.

The sample holds a few counts of this clonotype. This chain joins TRBV20-1 and TRBJ1-5; 9 bases fit TRBD1. This CDR3 contains 15 residues. With V trimmed by 5 bases and J by 5 bases, 10 bases remained unmatched. Germline CDR1 is DFQATT and CDR2 is SNEGSKA (reference sequence). The CDR3 loop is CSAPTGGRGDQPQHF. The CDR3 DNA reads as TGCAGTGCTCCGACAGGGGGTCGAGGCGATCAGCCCCAGCATTTT.

The table lists this clonotype with many counts. The chain employs TRBV28 and TRBJ2-5; perhaps TRBD2 as D (6 bases). In germline, CDR1 is MDHEN, CDR2 SYDVKM. This CDR3 is 14 amino acids long. The ends were cut back, 4 bases at V and 4 bases at J, with 13 bases in the middle. The CDR3 protein is CASSYSMGGETQYF. The CDR3 DNA follows: TGTGCCAGCAGTTATTCGATGGGGGGAGAGACCCAGTACTTC. The whole variable domain, filled in from reference TRBV28 and TRBJ2-5, reads DVKVTQSSRYLVKRTGEKVFLECVQDMDHENMFWYRQDPGLGLRLIYFSYDVKMKEKGDIPEGYSVSREKKERFSLILESASTNQTSMYLCASSYSMGGETQYFGPGTRLLVL.

Points on this clonotype: Possible read error: a much larger clone is one base away. The CDR3 coding sequence is TGTGCCAGCAGCTCCAGGACAGAGCCCTACTCTGGGGCCAACGTCCGGACTTTC. This gives the protein CASSSRTEPYSGANVRTF. V gene TRBV11-2 combines with J gene TRBJ2-6; possibly TRBD1 for D (6 bases). The germline CDR1 and CDR2 sequences are SGHAT and FQNNGV. The CDR3 sequence is 18 residues long. The full variable domain, with the rest looked up from reference TRBV11-2 and TRBJ2-6, is EAGVAQSPRYKIIEKRQSVAFWCNPISGHATLYWYQQILGQGPKLLIQFQNNGVVDDSQLPKDRFSAERLKGVDSTLKIQPAKLEDSAVYLCASSSRTEPYSGANVRTFGAGSRLTVL.

This rearrangement joins TRBV20-1 to TRBJ1-6; D might be TRBD1 (5 bases). CDR1 is DFQATT and CDR2 is SNEGSKA in the germline V gene (reference sequence). Trimming pared 6 bases from V and 10 bases from J, leaving 16 bases between. The CDR3 is 13 residues long. The CDR3 DNA sequence: TGCAGTGCGAGGAGGGGAGTAGCCTCACCCCTCCACTTT. Its protein product is CSARRGVASPLHF.

There are a few counts of this clonotype. The chain employs TRBV2 and TRBJ2-7; 7 bases are shared with TRBD2. Germline CDR1 is SNHLY and CDR2 is FYNNEI. There are 13 residues in the CDR3. J was trimmed by 4 bases and V by 5 bases; bases with no gene match: 5. In nucleotides, the CDR3 is TGTGCCAGCAGTACTAGCGCCGTTTACGAGCAGTACTTC. Amino acid sequence: CASSTSAVYEQYF.

This chain uses TRBV7-2 with TRBJ1-1, with 8 bases matching TRBD1. J lost 7 bases, V lost 0 bases, and 1 base had no gene match. This CDR3 comprises 13 residues. The V gene's germline CDR1 is SGHTA and CDR2 FQGNSA. CDR3 loop: CASSLADRDEAFF. The CDR3 DNA reads as TGTGCCAGCAGCTTAGCGGACAGGGATGAAGCTTTCTTT.

This sequence joins TRBV29-1 and TRBJ2-1; the D is unclear. Trimming removed 4 bases from V and 5 bases from J, with 12 bases in between. The germline V gene has CDR1 SQVTM and CDR2 ANQGSEA. This CDR3 has 13 residues. The CDR3 coding sequence is TGCAGCGTTGCAAAGGTAGCTAACAATGAGCAGTTCTTC. Translation: CSVAKVANNEQFF.

This clonotype was seen just once. With a much larger clone just one base away, this may be a read error. The chain combines TRBV11-2 with TRBJ2-3, with D perhaps assigned TRBD1 or TRBD2 (6 bases each). The germline V gene has CDR1 SGHAT and CDR2 FQNNGV. V shed 3 bases and J shed 10 bases, with 23 bases lying between them. This CDR3 has 16 residues. The CDR3 protein is CASSFLGGRGTAPQYF. CDR3 in DNA: TGTGCCAGCAGCTTCCTTGGGGGGCGCGGGACTGCCCCGCAGTATTTT.

The sample holds a few counts of this clonotype. V is TRBV28 and J is TRBJ1-2; D gene unclear. In germline, CDR1 is MDHEN, CDR2 SYDVKM. V was cut by 6 bases and J by 5 bases, with 10 bases left in between. The length of the CDR3 is 12 residues. Written as DNA, the CDR3 is TGTGCCAGCAGAGCGATTGGGTATGGCTACACCTTC. Residues: CASRAIGYGYTF.

This clonotype was detected ten times or more. V gene TRBV6-6 combines with J gene TRBJ2-7; D remains ambiguous. From germline, CDR1 is MNHNY and CDR2 SVGAGI (reference sequence). This CDR3 comprises 13 residues. Trimming shortened V by 5 bases and J by 4 bases, and 12 bases separated the two germline ends. CDR3 sequence: CASSQSPGYEQYF. Written as DNA, the CDR3 is TGTGCCAGCAGTCAATCCCCCGGGTACGAGCAGTACTTC.

This clonotype was detected only a few times. It may be a read error: a sequence one base away is much more abundant. J is TRBJ2-7 and V is TRBV10-3; TRBD1 matches at 8 bases. Germline V CDR1 and CDR2: ENHRY, SYGVKD. The CDR3 runs 17 residues. Trimming removed 0 bases from V and 7 bases from J; junction bases left unmatched: 14. The CDR3 loop reads CAISESFGQGARNEQYF. CDR3 nucleotide sequence: TGTGCCATCAGTGAGTCGTTTGGCCAGGGGGCGCGCAATGAGCAGTACTTC.

This clonotype was seen repeatedly, ten times or more. Here the CDR3 DNA reads TGTGCCAGCAGGGCTACCGGGACGGAAGCCTACGAGCAGTACTTC. Protein product: CASRATGTEAYEQYF. The chain recombines TRBV7-2 with TRBJ2-7; D tentatively reads TRBD1 or TRBD2 (5 bases each). Germline V CDR1 and CDR2: SGHTA, FQGNSA. The CDR3 runs 15 residues. Trimming pared 6 bases from V and 2 bases from J, leaving 17 bases between.

The table lists this clonotype with a few counts. This chain joins TRBV28 and TRBJ2-3; 14 nucleotides match TRBD2. The CDR3 runs to 19 residues. Per the germline V gene, CDR1 is MDHEN and CDR2 is SYDVKM. Germline trimming cut 0 bases from V and 2 bases from J; bases unmatched to any gene: 7. In DNA, the CDR3 is TGTGCCAGCAGTTTATGGGGGACTAGCGGGGGCAAAAACACAGATACGCAGTATTTT. Amino acids: CASSLWGTSGGKNTDTQYF.

This clonotype was counted ten times or more. The rearrangement uses TRBV4-3 and TRBJ2-1; D may be TRBD2 (5 bases). The CDR3 totals 12 residues. Germline-derived CDR1 and CDR2 are LGHNA and YSLEER. Trimming shortened V by 3 bases and J by 14 bases, and 14 bases separated the two germline ends. Here the CDR3 DNA reads TGCGCCAGCAGCCAGACAAACGGGGTGAAGTTCTTC. It specifies CASSQTNGVKFF.

V is TRBV5-1 and J is TRBJ2-1; 15 nucleotides agree with TRBD2. The germline gives CDR1 SGHRS, CDR2 YFSETQ. The V and J ends lost 3 bases and 0 bases, in that order; junction bases with no gene match: 4. This CDR3 spans 18 amino acids. The chain's CDR3 is CASSSGLAGGRSYNEQFF. CDR3 nucleotide sequence: TGCGCCAGCAGCTCGGGACTAGCGGGGGGTCGCTCCTACAATGAGCAGTTCTTC. The full variable domain, in which reference TRBV5-1 and TRBJ2-1 provide the parts outside the CDR3, is KAGVTQTPRYLIKTRGQQVTLSCSPISGHRSVSWYQQTPGQGLQFLFEYFSETQRNKGNFPGRFSGRQFSNSRSEMNVSTLELGDSALYLCASSSGLAGGRSYNEQFFGPGTRLTVL.

The chain is built from TRBV3-1 and TRBJ1-1; 9 bases map to TRBD1. The ends lost 7 bases at V and 4 bases at J; junction bases unmatched: 7. Germline CDR1 LGHDT, CDR2 YNNKEL (reference sequence). This CDR3 spans 14 amino acids. The CDR3 reads CASTTGTGSTEAFF. CDR3 nucleotides: TGTGCCAGCACAACCGGGACAGGGAGCACTGAAGCTTTCTTT. Combining the CDR3 with reference TRBV3-1 and TRBJ1-1 gives the whole variable domain DTAVSQTPKYLVTQMGNDKSIKCEQNLGHDTMYWYKQDSKKFLKIMFSYNNKELIINETVPNRFSPKSPDKAHLNLHINSLELGDSAVYFCASTTGTGSTEAFFGQGTRLTVV.

There are many counts of this clonotype. The CDR3 nucleotides are TGCAGTGCTAGAAAGACAGGGGTCGAATATGGCTACACCTTC. It encodes CSARKTGVEYGYTF. This chain links TRBV20-1 with TRBJ1-2, with 8 bases identical to TRBD1. This CDR3 region has 14 residues. CDR1 and CDR2 (germline): DFQATT, SNEGSKA (reference sequence). The V and J ends lost 2 bases and 5 bases, in that order; junction bases with no gene match: 7.

This rearrangement joins TRBV12-3 or TRBV12-4 to TRBJ1-4, with 7 bases lining up with TRBD1. The CDR3 spans 16 residues. Trimming took 7 bases from V and 5 from J; bases not matched to a gene: 13. CDR3 loop: CASTTRVGRGNEKLFF. The CDR3 coding sequence is TGTGCCAGCACGACACGGGTCGGCAGGGGGAATGAAAAACTGTTTTTT.

This clonotype was observed many times. This chain links TRBV6-2 or TRBV6-3 with TRBJ2-6; D is unclear. The V gene's germline CDR1 is MNHEY and CDR2 SVGEGT. The CDR3 has 16 residues. Trimming removed 8 bases from V and 0 bases from J, with 14 bases in between. CDR3 in DNA: TGTGCCAGCGCACTTCATCAGGTCTCTGGGGCCAACGTCCTGACTTTC. This codes for CASALHQVSGANVLTF.

This clonotype was seen at least ten times. This chain uses TRBV3-1 with TRBJ2-1; TRBD1 might be the D (6 bases). There are 18 residues in the CDR3. Germline CDR1 LGHDT, CDR2 YNNKEL (reference sequence). V gave up 4 bases and J gave up 0 bases, with 19 bases separating them. CDR3 amino acids: CASSLQGLVPSSYNEQFF. The CDR3 coding sequence is TGTGCCAGCAGCCTCCAGGGGCTCGTCCCGAGCTCCTACAATGAGCAGTTCTTC.

This clonotype was seen ten or more times. The CDR3 reads CSAGTGARGSPLHF. DNA for the CDR3: TGCAGTGCTGGCACAGGCGCGAGAGGATCACCCCTCCACTTT. The rearrangement uses TRBV20-1 and TRBJ1-6; weak D call: TRBD1 (5 bases). Germline V CDR1 and CDR2: DFQATT, SNEGSKA (reference sequence). The CDR3 consists of 14 residues. Between the trimmed V and J ends, which lost 5 bases and 10 bases, there was a span of 18 bases.

This clonotype was seen at least ten times. The chain is built from TRBV9 and TRBJ2-5; perhaps D is TRBD1 or TRBD2 (7 bases each). CDR1 is SGDLS and CDR2 is YYNGEE in the germline V gene. V lost 0 bases and J 1 base, leaving 19 bases between the germline ends. The CDR3 is 18 residues long. The CDR3 reads CASSVALGGGGLQETQYF. The CDR3 DNA is TGTGCCAGCAGCGTAGCTTTAGGGGGCGGGGGCCTCCAAGAGACCCAGTACTTC.